This TCR beta chain emerged from a study of T cell responses to AZD1222 COVID-19 vaccine. Assay used: immunoSEQ multiplex PCR; TCRdb lists only in-frame clones, some missing. The sample comprises roughly 100,000 clones, 85% to 90% of which are singletons, and about a sixth rests with the top ten. Study outcomes and limitations: Clonal diversity was possibly underestimated, and the donors were mostly white British, with more females.

This clone has at least ten counts. Its antigen is unidentified. This CDR3 spans 16 amino acids. V lost 1 base and J lost 3, with 15 bases in between. In germline, CDR1 is MGHRA, CDR2 YSYEKL. The V gene is TRBV4-1, the J gene TRBJ1-1; D unclear. This receptor was obtained from an adult who received the AZD1222 COVID-19 vaccine. The source was peripheral blood, collected 28 days after the second AZD1222 dose. CDR3 amino acids: CASSQVDMGLYTEAFF. CDR3 coding DNA: TGCGCCAGCAGCCAAGTTGATATGGGGTTGTACACTGAAGCTTTCTTT.